This TCR beta chain was captured in a study of T cells after yellow fever vaccination. Study conclusions and caveats: Repertoires sorted by FACS could include abundant clonotypes that are contaminants from the bulk population.

The CDR3 sequence is 15 residues long. V lost 2 bases, J lost 5 bases, and 13 bases lay in between. Germline V gene data show CDR1 as SGHNT and CDR2 as YYREEE (reference sequence). Note on this clonotype: The antigen is undetermined.

MiXCR was run by TCRdb on the 5' RACE reads, yielding one entry per CDR3 protein. The table records hundreds of thousands of distinct CDR3 sequences, less than 9.5% of them present only once. The sequencing here drew on CD4+ T cells sorted from PBMCs, taken 5 days after the yellow fever booster vaccination. The clonotype originates from a man between 18 and 29 years old who received the YFV17D yellow fever vaccine. V is TRBV5-4 and J is TRBJ2-2; no clear D. CDR3 in amino acids: CASSLATSRTGELFF. The CDR3 DNA reads as TGTGCCAGCAGCTTAGCAACGTCAAGGACCGGGGAGCTGTTTTTT.